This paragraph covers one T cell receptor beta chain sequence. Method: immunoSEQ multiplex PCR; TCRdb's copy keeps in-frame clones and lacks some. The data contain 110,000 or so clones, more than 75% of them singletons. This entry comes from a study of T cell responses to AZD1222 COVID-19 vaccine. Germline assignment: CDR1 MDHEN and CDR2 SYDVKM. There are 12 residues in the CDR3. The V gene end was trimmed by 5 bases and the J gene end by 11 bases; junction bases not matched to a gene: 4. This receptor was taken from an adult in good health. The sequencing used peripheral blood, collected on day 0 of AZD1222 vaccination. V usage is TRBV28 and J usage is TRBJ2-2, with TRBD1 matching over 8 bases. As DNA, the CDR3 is TGTGCCAGCAGTCAGGGGGCGATTGAGCTGTTTTTT. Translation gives CASSQGAIELFF.